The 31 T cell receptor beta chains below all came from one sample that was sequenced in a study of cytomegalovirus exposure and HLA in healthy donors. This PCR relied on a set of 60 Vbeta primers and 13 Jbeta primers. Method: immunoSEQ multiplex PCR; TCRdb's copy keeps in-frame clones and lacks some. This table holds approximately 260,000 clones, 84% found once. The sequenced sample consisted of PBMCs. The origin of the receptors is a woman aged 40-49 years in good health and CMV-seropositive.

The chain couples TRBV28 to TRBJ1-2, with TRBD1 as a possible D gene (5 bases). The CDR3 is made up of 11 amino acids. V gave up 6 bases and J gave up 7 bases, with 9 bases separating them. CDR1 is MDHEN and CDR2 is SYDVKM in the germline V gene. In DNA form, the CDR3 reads TGTGCCAGCAGAGCAGGGTCTGGCTACACCTTC. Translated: CASRAGSGYTF.

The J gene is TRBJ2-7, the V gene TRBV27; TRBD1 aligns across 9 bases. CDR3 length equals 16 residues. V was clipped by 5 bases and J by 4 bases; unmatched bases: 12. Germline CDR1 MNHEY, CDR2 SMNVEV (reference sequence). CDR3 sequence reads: CASSPGTGTFAYEQYF. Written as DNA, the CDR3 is TGTGCCAGCAGTCCCGGGACAGGGACCTTTGCTTACGAGCAGTACTTC.

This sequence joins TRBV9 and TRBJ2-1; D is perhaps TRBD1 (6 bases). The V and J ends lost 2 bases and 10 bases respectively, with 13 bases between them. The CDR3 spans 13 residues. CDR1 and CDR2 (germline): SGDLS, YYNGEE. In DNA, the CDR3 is TGTGCCAGCAGCGTGCCGGGACAATCGGAGCAGTTCTTC. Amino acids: CASSVPGQSEQFF.

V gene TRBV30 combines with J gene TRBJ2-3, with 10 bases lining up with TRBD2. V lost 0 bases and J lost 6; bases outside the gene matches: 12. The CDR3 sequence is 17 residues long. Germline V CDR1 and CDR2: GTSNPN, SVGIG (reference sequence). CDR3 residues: CAWSVIELAGVRDTQYF. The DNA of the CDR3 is TGTGCCTGGAGTGTAATCGAGCTAGCGGGAGTTCGGGATACGCAGTATTTT.

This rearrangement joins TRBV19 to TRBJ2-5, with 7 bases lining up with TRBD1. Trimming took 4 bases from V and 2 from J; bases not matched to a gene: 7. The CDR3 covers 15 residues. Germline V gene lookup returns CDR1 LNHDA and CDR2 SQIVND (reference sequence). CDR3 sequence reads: CASSRAGGLQETQYF. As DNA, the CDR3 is TGTGCCAGTAGTAGGGCAGGGGGATTACAAGAGACCCAGTACTTC. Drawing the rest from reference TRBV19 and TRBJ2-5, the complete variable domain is DGGITQSPKYLFRKEGQNVTLSCEQNLNHDAMYWYRQDPGQGLRLIYYSQIVNDFQKGDIAEGYSVSREKKESFPLTVTSAQKNPTAFYLCASSRAGGLQETQYFGPGTRLLVL.

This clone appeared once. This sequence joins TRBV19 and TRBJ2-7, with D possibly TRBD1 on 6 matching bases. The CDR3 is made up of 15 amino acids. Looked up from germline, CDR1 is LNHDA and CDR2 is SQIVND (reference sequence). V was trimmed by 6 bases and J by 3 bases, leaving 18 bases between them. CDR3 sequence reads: CASSSAGTNLYEQYF. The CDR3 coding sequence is TGTGCCAGTAGCTCGGCCGGGACAAACCTCTACGAGCAGTACTTC. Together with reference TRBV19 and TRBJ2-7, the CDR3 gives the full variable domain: DGGITQSPKYLFRKEGQNVTLSCEQNLNHDAMYWYRQDPGQGLRLIYYSQIVNDFQKGDIAEGYSVSREKKESFPLTVTSAQKNPTAFYLCASSSAGTNLYEQYFGPGTRLTVT.

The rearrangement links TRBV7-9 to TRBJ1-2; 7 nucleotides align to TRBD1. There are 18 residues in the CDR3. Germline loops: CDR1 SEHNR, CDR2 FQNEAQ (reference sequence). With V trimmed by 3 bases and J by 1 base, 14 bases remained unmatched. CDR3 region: CASSFQLPGQLLNYGYTF. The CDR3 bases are TGTGCCAGCAGCTTCCAACTACCGGGACAGCTTCTTAACTATGGCTACACCTTC.

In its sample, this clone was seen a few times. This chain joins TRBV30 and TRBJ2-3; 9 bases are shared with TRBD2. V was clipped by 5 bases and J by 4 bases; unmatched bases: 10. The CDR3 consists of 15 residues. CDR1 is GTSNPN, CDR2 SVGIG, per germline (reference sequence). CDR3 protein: CAWQSWTSAADTQYF. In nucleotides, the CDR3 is TGTGCCTGGCAATCCTGGACTAGCGCCGCAGATACGCAGTATTTT.

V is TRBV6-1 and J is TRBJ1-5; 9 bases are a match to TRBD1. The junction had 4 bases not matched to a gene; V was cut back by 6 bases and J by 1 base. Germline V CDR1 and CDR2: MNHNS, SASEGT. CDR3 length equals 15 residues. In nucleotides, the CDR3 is TGTGCCAGCAGGGACAGGGGATGGAGCAATCAGCCCCAGCATTTT. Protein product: CASRDRGWSNQPQHF.

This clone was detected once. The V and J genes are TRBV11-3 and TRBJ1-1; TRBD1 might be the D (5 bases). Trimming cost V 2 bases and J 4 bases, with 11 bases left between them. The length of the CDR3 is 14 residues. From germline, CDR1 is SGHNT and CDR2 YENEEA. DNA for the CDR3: TGTGCCAGCAGCTTACACGGGGGGACCACTGAAGCTTTCTTT. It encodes CASSLHGGTTEAFF.

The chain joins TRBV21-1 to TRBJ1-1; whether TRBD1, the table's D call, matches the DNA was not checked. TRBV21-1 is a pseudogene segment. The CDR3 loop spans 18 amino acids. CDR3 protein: CASSKGGQGRFVDTEAFF. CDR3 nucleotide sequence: TGTGCCAGCAGCAAAGGAGGACAGGGTCGATTCGTGGACACTGAAGCTTTCTTT.

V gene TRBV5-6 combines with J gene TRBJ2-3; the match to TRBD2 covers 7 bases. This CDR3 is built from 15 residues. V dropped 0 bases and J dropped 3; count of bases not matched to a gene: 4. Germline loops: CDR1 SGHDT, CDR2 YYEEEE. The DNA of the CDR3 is TGTGCCAGCAGCTTGGGCGACGGGGGGACAGATACGCAGTATTTT. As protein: CASSLGDGGTDTQYF.

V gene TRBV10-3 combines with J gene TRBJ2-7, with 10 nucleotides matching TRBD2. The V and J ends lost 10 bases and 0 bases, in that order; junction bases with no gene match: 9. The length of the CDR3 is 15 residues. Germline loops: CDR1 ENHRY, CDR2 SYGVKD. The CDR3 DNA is TGTGCCACCACTCCCGGACTAGCGGCCTCCTACGAGCAGTACTTC. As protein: CATTPGLAASYEQYF.

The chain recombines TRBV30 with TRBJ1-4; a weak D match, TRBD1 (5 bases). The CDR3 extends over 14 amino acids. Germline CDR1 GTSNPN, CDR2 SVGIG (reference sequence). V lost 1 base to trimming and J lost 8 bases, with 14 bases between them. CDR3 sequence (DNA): TGTGCCTGGAGTGGGGGGGTAGGAGGCGAAAAACTGTTTTTT. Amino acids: CAWSGGVGGEKLFF.

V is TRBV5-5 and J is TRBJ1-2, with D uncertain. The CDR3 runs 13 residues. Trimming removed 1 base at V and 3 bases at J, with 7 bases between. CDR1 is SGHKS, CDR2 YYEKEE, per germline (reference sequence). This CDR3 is CASSLSRDYGYTF. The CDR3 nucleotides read TGTGCCAGCAGCTTGTCTAGAGACTATGGCTACACCTTC.

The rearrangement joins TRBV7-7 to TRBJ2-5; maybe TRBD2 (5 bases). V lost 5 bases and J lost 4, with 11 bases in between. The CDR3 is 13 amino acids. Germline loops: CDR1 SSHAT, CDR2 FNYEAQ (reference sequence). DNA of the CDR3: TGTGCCAGCAGCCGCGGGCCAGGAGAGACCCAGTACTTC. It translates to CASSRGPGETQYF.

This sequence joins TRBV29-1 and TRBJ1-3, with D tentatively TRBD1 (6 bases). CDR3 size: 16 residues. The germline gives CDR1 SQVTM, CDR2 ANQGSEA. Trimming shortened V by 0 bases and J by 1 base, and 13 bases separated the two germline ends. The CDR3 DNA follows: TGCAGCGTTGAAGATTCGGGGGGGCGTTCTGGAAACACCATATATTTT. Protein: CSVEDSGGRSGNTIYF.

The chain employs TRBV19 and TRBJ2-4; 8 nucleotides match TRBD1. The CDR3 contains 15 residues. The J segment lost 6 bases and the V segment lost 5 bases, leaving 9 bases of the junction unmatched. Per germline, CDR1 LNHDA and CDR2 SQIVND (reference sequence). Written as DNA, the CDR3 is TGTGCCAGTAGTGGGGACAGGCCTGGGGCAAACATTCAGTACTTC. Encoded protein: CASSGDRPGANIQYF.

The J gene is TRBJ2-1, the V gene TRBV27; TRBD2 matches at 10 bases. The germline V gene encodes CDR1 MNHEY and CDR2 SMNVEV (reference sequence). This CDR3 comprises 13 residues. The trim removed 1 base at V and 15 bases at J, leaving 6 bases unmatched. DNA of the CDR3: TGTGCCAGCAGTTTATTCCCTAGCGGGAGTCTGTTCTTC. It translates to CASSLFPSGSLFF.

The CDR3 DNA sequence: TGTGCCAGCAGCCCCGTCGGAGATACGCAGTATTTT. Protein: CASSPVGDTQYF. The chain employs TRBV5-4 and TRBJ2-3; D ambiguous. This CDR3 has 12 residues. Trimming took off 4 bases at V and 5 bases at J, with 8 bases between the two ends. Germline V lookup: CDR1 SGHNT, CDR2 YYREEE (reference sequence).

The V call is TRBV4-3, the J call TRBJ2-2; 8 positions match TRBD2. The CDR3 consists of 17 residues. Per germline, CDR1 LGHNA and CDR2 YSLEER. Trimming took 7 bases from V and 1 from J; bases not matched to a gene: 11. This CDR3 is CASNPGLGALNTGELFF. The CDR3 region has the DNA TGCGCCAGCAACCCGGGACTAGGAGCCTTGAACACCGGGGAGCTGTTTTTT.

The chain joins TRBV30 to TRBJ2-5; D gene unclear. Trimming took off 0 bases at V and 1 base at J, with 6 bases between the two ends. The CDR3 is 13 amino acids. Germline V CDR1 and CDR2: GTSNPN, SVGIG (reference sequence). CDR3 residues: CAWSVSSQETQYF. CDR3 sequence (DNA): TGTGCCTGGAGTGTAAGCTCCCAAGAGACCCAGTACTTC.

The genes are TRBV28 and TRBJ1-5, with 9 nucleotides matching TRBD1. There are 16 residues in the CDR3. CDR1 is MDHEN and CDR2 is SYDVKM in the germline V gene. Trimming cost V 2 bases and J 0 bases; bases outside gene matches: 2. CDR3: CASSLGQGYSNQPQHF. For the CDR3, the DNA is TGTGCCAGCAGTTTAGGACAGGGGTATAGCAATCAGCCCCAGCATTTT.

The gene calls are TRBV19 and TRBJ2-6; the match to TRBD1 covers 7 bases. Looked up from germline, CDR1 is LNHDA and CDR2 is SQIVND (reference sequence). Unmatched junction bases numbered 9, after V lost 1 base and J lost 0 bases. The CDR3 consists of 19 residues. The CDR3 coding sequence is TGTGCCAGTAGTATAGGTAGGACAGGAATTAACTCTGGGGCCAACGTCCTGACTTTC. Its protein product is CASSIGRTGINSGANVLTF.

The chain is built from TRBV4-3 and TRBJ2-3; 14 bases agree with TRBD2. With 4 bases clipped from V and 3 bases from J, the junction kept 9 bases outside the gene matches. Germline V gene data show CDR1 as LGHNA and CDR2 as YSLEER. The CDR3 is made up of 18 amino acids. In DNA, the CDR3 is TGCGCCAGCAGCCGCCAGACTAGCGGGAGGGCCTTGACAGATACGCAGTATTTT. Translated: CASSRQTSGRALTDTQYF.

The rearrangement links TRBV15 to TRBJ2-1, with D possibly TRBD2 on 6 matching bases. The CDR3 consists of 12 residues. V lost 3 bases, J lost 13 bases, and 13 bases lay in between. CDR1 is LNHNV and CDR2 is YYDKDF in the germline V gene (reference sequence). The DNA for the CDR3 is TGTGCCACCAGCAGTTTCGGGGGAGATCAGTTCTTC. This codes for CATSSFGGDQFF.

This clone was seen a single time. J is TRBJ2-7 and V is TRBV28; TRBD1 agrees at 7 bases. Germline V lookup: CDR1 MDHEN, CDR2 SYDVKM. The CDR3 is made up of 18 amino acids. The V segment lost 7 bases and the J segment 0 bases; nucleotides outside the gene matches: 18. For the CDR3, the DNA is TGTGCCAGCACTATATCCCCACAGACAGGGATCGGCTCCTACGAGCAGTACTTC. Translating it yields CASTISPQTGIGSYEQYF.

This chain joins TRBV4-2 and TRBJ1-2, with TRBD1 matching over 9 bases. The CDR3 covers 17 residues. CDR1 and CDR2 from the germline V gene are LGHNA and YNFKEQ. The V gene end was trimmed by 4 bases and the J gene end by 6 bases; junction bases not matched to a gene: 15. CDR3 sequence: CASSPIPGQGRPDGYTF. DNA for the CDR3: TGTGCCAGCAGCCCCATACCAGGACAGGGGCGCCCCGATGGCTACACCTTC.

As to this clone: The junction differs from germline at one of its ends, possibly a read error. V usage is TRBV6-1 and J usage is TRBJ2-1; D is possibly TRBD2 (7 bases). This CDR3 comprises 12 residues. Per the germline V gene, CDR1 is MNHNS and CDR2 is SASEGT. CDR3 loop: CASTQGGDSILF. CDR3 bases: TGTGCCAGCACCCAAGGGGGGGACTCGATCCTCTTC.

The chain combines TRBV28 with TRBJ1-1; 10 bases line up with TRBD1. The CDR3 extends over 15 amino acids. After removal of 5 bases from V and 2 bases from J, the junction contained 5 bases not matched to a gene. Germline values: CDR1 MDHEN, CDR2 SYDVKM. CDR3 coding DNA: TGTGCCAGCAGTCTGGGGACAGGGGTAAACACTGAAGCTTTCTTT. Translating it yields CASSLGTGVNTEAFF. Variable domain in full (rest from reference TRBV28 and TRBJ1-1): DVKVTQSSRYLVKRTGEKVFLECVQDMDHENMFWYRQDPGLGLRLIYFSYDVKMKEKGDIPEGYSVSREKKERFSLILESASTNQTSMYLCASSLGTGVNTEAFFGQGTRLTVV.

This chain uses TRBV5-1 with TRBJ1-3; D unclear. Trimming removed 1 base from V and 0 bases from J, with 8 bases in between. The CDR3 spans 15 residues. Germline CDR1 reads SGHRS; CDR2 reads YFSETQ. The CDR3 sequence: CASSLSLNSGNTIYF. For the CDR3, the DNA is TGCGCCAGCAGCTTGTCTCTAAACTCTGGAAACACCATATATTTT.